This TCR beta chain was documented in a study of T cell clones after liver transplantation. Study-level points and caveats: A larger donor-reactive than third-party decline suggested partial antigen-specific deletion.

Sequencing used immunoSEQ multiplex PCR; TCRdb keeps in-frame clones, though not all of them. The sample has approximately 6,400 clones, roughly 80% seen once; the top ten hold approximately 13%. Points on this clone: Its antigen remains unidentified.

The clonotype was recovered from a human patient who received a liver transplant. The T cells may partly be graft donor cells. The sample consisted of CD8+ T cells from blood, taken approximately 45 months after liver transplant.

CDR3 region: CASSSGQGPYGYTF. The CDR3 DNA is TGTGCCAGCAGCTCAGGACAGGGCCCCTATGGCTACACCTTC. V gene TRBV9 combines with J gene TRBJ1-2; TRBD1 aligns across 8 bases. CDR3 length: 14 amino acids. Germline V CDR1 and CDR2: SGDLS, YYNGEE. The ends lost 4 bases at V and 4 bases at J; junction bases unmatched: 6.